The 32 T cell receptor beta chains given below trace back to one sample, sequenced in a study of blood T cells in healthy people across ages. The authors ran a second PCR of about 7 to 12 cycles using a sample-barcoded 5' primer and a J-beta primer mix. TCRdb re-analysed the 5' RACE reads in MiXCR, keeping a single row per CDR3 protein. The profile covers about 1,600,000 distinct CDR3 sequences, with 42% appearing a single time and 6.5% to 10% taken by the ten largest. Sequenced material: blood. These receptors were collected from a woman aged 18 to 35 in good health.

J is TRBJ2-2 and V is TRBV13; TRBD1 aligns across 9 bases. Trimming cost V 4 bases and J 6 bases; bases outside gene matches: 3. The germline V gene has CDR1 PRHDT and CDR2 FYEKMQ (reference sequence). The CDR3 extends over 14 amino acids. CDR3 loop: CASSYRGQAGELFF. CDR3 nucleotides: TGTGCCAGCAGCTACAGGGGGCAGGCCGGGGAGCTGTTTTTT.

The genes are TRBV12-3 or TRBV12-4 and TRBJ2-1; D gene uncertain. V lost 3 bases and J 8 bases, leaving 5 bases between the germline ends. CDR3 length: 11 residues. The CDR3 reads CASSLNHEQFF. The CDR3 region has the DNA TGTGCCAGCAGTTTGAACCATGAGCAGTTCTTC.

This clonotype was detected only a few times. V usage is TRBV27 and J usage is TRBJ2-7; 7 nucleotides match TRBD1. V gave up 6 bases and J gave up 4 bases; unmatched junction bases: 12. Germline V CDR1 and CDR2: MNHEY, SMNVEV (reference sequence). The length of the CDR3 is 15 residues. This CDR3 reads CASRGRAGGLYEQYF. The CDR3 DNA follows: TGTGCCAGCAGGGGCCGGGCAGGGGGTCTATACGAGCAGTACTTC.

This clonotype has just one count. An end of the junction does not agree with germline; a read error may underlie this. The V and J genes are TRBV5-6 and TRBJ2-5; TRBD2 might be the D (5 bases). CDR3 length equals 13 residues. Germline V gene lookup returns CDR1 SGHDT and CDR2 YYEEEE. CDR3 residues: CASSLADQGTQYF. CDR3 nucleotides: TGTGCCAGCAGCTTAGCGGATCAAGGGACCCAGTACTTC. Supplemented by reference TRBV5-6 and TRBJ2-5, the full variable domain reads DAGVTQSPTHLIKTRGQQVTLRCSPKSGHDTVSWYQQALGQGPQFIFQYYEEEERQRGNFPDRFSGHQFPNYSSELNVNALLLGDSALYLCASSLADQGTQYFGPGTRLLVL.

Only a few counts were recorded for this clonotype. The chain uses TRBV21-1 and TRBJ2-5; the table's D gene call, TRBD2, was not cross checked with the DNA. TRBV21-1 is labeled a pseudogene. CDR3 length: 9 amino acids. CDR3 coding DNA: TGTGCCGTCTTATGGAGGCAGTACTTC. This codes for CAVLWRQYF.

The J gene is TRBJ1-1, the V gene TRBV20-1, with no clear D. Germline CDR1 and CDR2: DFQATT and SNEGSKA (reference sequence). This CDR3 contains 11 residues. This chain's CDR3 is CTGVRNTEAFF. The CDR3 DNA follows: TGCACTGGGGTGAGGAACACTGAAGCTTTCTTT.

V usage is TRBV7-6 and J usage is TRBJ2-7, with D tentatively TRBD1 (6 bases). Trimming cost V 5 bases and J 0 bases, with 17 bases left between them. The CDR3 contains 16 residues. The germline V gene encodes CDR1 SGHVS and CDR2 FNYEAQ. CDR3 residues: CASSTPPGQNSYEQYF. The CDR3 bases are TGTGCCAGCAGCACCCCACCCGGACAGAACTCCTACGAGCAGTACTTC. Complete variable domain (other parts from reference TRBV7-6 and TRBJ2-7): GAGVSQSPRYKVTKRGQDVALRCDPISGHVSLYWYRQALGQGPEFLTYFNYEAQQDKSGLPNDRFSAERPEGSISTLTIQRTEQRDSAMYRCASSTPPGQNSYEQYFGPGTRLTVT.

The chain links TRBV5-4 to TRBJ2-3, with D hard to call. This CDR3 spans 15 amino acids. Germline loops: CDR1 SGHNT, CDR2 YYREEE (reference sequence). Trimming left V 3 bases short and J 2 bases short, with 13 bases between. CDR3 in amino acids: CASSSATVVTDTQYF. In DNA, the CDR3 is TGTGCCAGCAGCTCTGCGACTGTCGTCACAGATACGCAGTATTTT.

The rearrangement links TRBV11-2 to TRBJ2-7; D unclear. The V and J ends lost 2 bases and 12 bases respectively, with 20 bases between them. This CDR3 region has 14 residues. The germline V gene encodes CDR1 SGHAT and CDR2 FQNNGV. The CDR3 nucleotides read TGTGCCAGCAGCTTACATCTGATCGAAGAGACCCGGTACTTC. It translates to CASSLHLIEETRYF.

The table lists this clonotype with a few counts. J is TRBJ2-3 and V is TRBV12-3 or TRBV12-4; 8 nucleotides align to TRBD1. The V gene end was trimmed by 2 bases and the J gene end by 2 bases; junction bases not matched to a gene: 12. CDR3 length: 18 residues. The CDR3: CASSLRDRILSPTDTQYF. CDR3 nucleotide sequence: TGTGCCAGCAGTTTAAGGGACAGGATATTATCCCCCACAGATACGCAGTATTTT.

V is TRBV20-1 and J is TRBJ2-5; maybe TRBD2 (5 bases). Germline V gene sequence: CDR1 DFQATT, CDR2 SNEGSKA (reference sequence). V lost 1 base, J lost 1 base, and 10 bases lay in between. This CDR3 is 14 amino acids long. In DNA, the CDR3 is TGCAGTGCTAGAGGGATGGGGAGCCAAGAGACCCAGTACTTC. As protein: CSARGMGSQETQYF.

The CDR3 DNA sequence: TGTGCCAGCAGCTTAGATGGGGGGGCCCTGGAAGCTTTCTTT. Translation: CASSLDGGALEAFF. The chain couples TRBV11-2 to TRBJ1-1; a possible D gene is TRBD1 (6 bases). Germline values: CDR1 SGHAT, CDR2 FQNNGV. Trimming took 0 bases from V and 8 from J, leaving 13 bases between them. CDR3 length equals 14 residues.

The J gene is TRBJ2-7, the V gene TRBV20-1, with TRBD2 matching 10 bases. This CDR3 contains 13 residues. Germline assignment: CDR1 DFQATT and CDR2 SNEGSKA (reference sequence). V lost 6 bases and J lost 3; bases outside the gene matches: 5. The CDR3 DNA reads as TGCAGTGCAGGACTAGCGGTGGGCTACGAGCAGTACTTC. This translates into CSAGLAVGYEQYF.

This clonotype was observed a few times. The CDR3 nucleotides are TGTGCCAGCAGAGCTAGTGGATTCAATGAGCAGTTCTTC. Encoded protein: CASRASGFNEQFF. The chain joins TRBV27 to TRBJ2-1, with D uncertain. The CDR3 contains 13 residues. Germline CDR1 is MNHEY and CDR2 is SMNVEV (reference sequence). V was trimmed by 6 bases and J by 6 bases, leaving 12 bases between them.

This clonotype was seen a few times. The rearrangement links TRBV20-1 to TRBJ2-7; 11 nucleotides line up with TRBD1. There are 17 residues in the CDR3. CDR1 is DFQATT, CDR2 SNEGSKA, per germline (reference sequence). V shed 4 bases and J 2 bases; nucleotides not matched to a gene: 13. The CDR3 sequence is CSATSPGTGGGTYEQYF. In DNA form, the CDR3 reads TGCAGTGCTACCAGTCCCGGGACAGGGGGGGGGACCTACGAGCAGTACTTC.

This clonotype was recorded a few times. The J gene is TRBJ2-1, the V gene TRBV2, with D tentatively TRBD2 (6 bases). The germline V gene encodes CDR1 SNHLY and CDR2 FYNNEI. This CDR3 is built from 16 residues. The V and J ends lost 10 bases and 0 bases respectively, with 19 bases between them. The CDR3 coding sequence is TGTGCCACCCAGTGGGACTTTAGCGGCTCCTACAATGAGCAGTTCTTC. It yields the protein CATQWDFSGSYNEQFF.

The chain is built from TRBV20-1 and TRBJ1-1; D is ambiguous. The CDR3 runs 11 residues. Trimming removed 6 bases from V and 7 bases from J, with 12 bases in between. Germline loops: CDR1 DFQATT, CDR2 SNEGSKA (reference sequence). The DNA of the CDR3 is TGCAGTGCCCTAGGGAATTATGAAGCTTTCTTT. Translation gives CSALGNYEAFF.

The genes are TRBV21-1 and TRBJ2-5; the tabulated D call, TRBD2, remains unverified against the DNA. TRBV21-1 constitutes a pseudogene. CDR3 length: 15 amino acids. The CDR3: CASITSGTVQETQYF. Here the CDR3 DNA reads TGTGCCAGCATAACTAGCGGGACAGTCCAAGAGACCCAGTACTTC.

This chain connects TRBV7-2 to TRBJ2-1; TRBD2 matches at 9 bases. The J call may be in error: the DNA end matches TRBJ2-7 better. Germline CDR1 reads SGHTA; CDR2 reads FQGNSA. The CDR3 sequence is 16 residues long. Here the CDR3 DNA reads TGTGCCAGCAGCTTAGAAGCGGGGGGCTCCTACAATGAGCAGTACTTC. Amino acids: CASSLEAGGSYNEQYF.

This clonotype was picked up a small number of times. This sequence joins TRBV6-5 and TRBJ2-5; D is uncertain. The closer fit of TRBJ2-7 to the DNA end suggests the J call may be wrong. Germline V CDR1 and CDR2: MNHEY, SVGAGI. There are 13 residues in the CDR3. The CDR3 reads CASSYRLRYEQYF. The CDR3 DNA follows: TGTGCCAGCAGTTACCGACTGCGGTACGAGCAGTACTTC.

In regard to this clonotype: Compared with germline, one end of the junction differs, possibly owing to a read error. The rearrangement links TRBV5-1 to TRBJ1-1, with D perhaps TRBD1 (6 bases). Germline values: CDR1 SGHRS, CDR2 YFSETQ. The CDR3 runs to 15 residues. In DNA, the CDR3 is TGCGCCGGCAGCTCATCTCCAGGGGAGATAACTGAAGCTTTCTTT. Translation: CAGSSSPGEITEAFF. Supplemented by reference TRBV5-1 and TRBJ1-1, the full variable domain reads KAGVTQTPRYLIKTRGQQVTLSCSPISGHRSVSWYQQTPGQGLQFLFEYFSETQRNKGNFPGRFSGRQFSNSRSEMNVSTLELGDSALYLCAGSSSPGEITEAFFGQGTRLTVV.

This clonotype was observed a few times. The V and J genes are TRBV5-6 and TRBJ1-2, with 7 bases identical to TRBD1. This CDR3 has 14 residues. The J segment lost 2 bases and the V segment lost 5 bases, leaving 6 bases of the junction unmatched. The germline V gene encodes CDR1 SGHDT and CDR2 YYEEEE. This chain's CDR3 is CASRGTGVNYGYTF. The DNA for the CDR3 is TGTGCCAGCAGGGGAACAGGGGTGAACTATGGCTACACCTTC.

V and J are TRBV4-1 and TRBJ2-7, with TRBD2 identical over 9 bases. CDR3 length: 16 residues. The germline V gene encodes CDR1 MGHRA and CDR2 YSYEKL. After removal of 0 bases from V and 0 bases from J, the junction contained 3 bases not matched to a gene. For the CDR3, the DNA is TGCGCCAGCAGCCAAGAATCAGCGGGAGGCTCCTACGAGCAGTACTTC. This gives the protein CASSQESAGGSYEQYF.

This chain joins TRBV6-5 and TRBJ1-2; D is unresolved. Per germline, CDR1 MNHEY and CDR2 SVGAGI. The CDR3 is 18 residues long. With 0 bases removed from V and 0 bases from J, the gap between germline ends came to 17 bases. In nucleotides, the CDR3 is TGTGCCAGCAGTTACTCTTCCGAATCAGTCCGAGCTAACTATGGCTACACCTTC. Its protein product is CASSYSSESVRANYGYTF.

This clonotype occurred once. V usage is TRBV20-1 and J usage is TRBJ2-3; 8 bases agree with TRBD2. Trimming cost V 3 bases and J 4 bases; bases outside gene matches: 3. Germline V lookup: CDR1 DFQATT, CDR2 SNEGSKA (reference sequence). This CDR3 is 13 amino acids long. CDR3 amino acids: CSARKLAADTQYF. In DNA form, the CDR3 reads TGCAGTGCTAGGAAACTAGCGGCAGATACGCAGTATTTT.

This clonotype came up a few times. V gene TRBV7-2 combines with J gene TRBJ1-4, with TRBD1 matching over 8 bases. This CDR3 region has 17 residues. V lost 4 bases, J lost 1 base, and 8 bases stayed unmatched. CDR1 is SGHTA, CDR2 FQGNSA, per germline. The CDR3: CASSSVDRDETNEKLFF. The CDR3 nucleotides are TGTGCCAGCAGCTCGGTGGACAGGGATGAAACTAATGAAAAACTGTTTTTT.

The chain links TRBV12-3 or TRBV12-4 to TRBJ2-1, with unresolved D. The CDR3 length is 11 residues. V was trimmed by 6 bases and J by 6 bases, leaving 6 bases between them. CDR3 protein: CASRSLNEQFF. CDR3 nucleotides: TGTGCCAGCAGGTCGCTCAATGAGCAGTTCTTC.

This chain links TRBV20-1 with TRBJ2-7, with 8 bases aligning to TRBD2. Germline-derived CDR1 and CDR2 are DFQATT and SNEGSKA (reference sequence). After removal of 6 bases from V and 3 bases from J, the junction contained 13 bases not matched to a gene. The CDR3 is 15 amino acids. CDR3 bases: TGCAGTGCCAGCAGGGTGACTAGCGCCGACTACGAGCAGTACTTC. Protein sequence: CSASRVTSADYEQYF.

Concerning this clonotype: Sequence at one end of the junction differs from germline and may be a read error. The rearrangement joins TRBV6-6 to TRBJ2-5; the D gene is possibly TRBD1 (5 bases). CDR3 length: 15 residues. CDR1 MNHNY and CDR2 SVGAGI come from the germline V gene (reference sequence). CDR3 coding DNA: TGTGTCAGCAGTTACCCTGGCAGGGACCAAGAGACCCAGTACTTC. Its translation is CVSSYPGRDQETQYF.

The chain joins TRBV9 to TRBJ2-3, with a possible D match to TRBD2 (6 bases). Trimming cost V 0 bases and J 2 bases, with 16 bases left between them. The germline V gene has CDR1 SGDLS and CDR2 YYNGEE. The CDR3 has 17 residues. The CDR3 nucleotides read TGTGCCAGCAGCGTAGGTCGAGCGGGCGCAATCACAGATACGCAGTATTTT. This sequence encodes CASSVGRAGAITDTQYF.

The rearrangement links TRBV4-2 to TRBJ2-7; TRBD2 matches at 8 bases. The CDR3 contains 16 residues. The junction had 7 bases not matched to a gene; V was cut back by 0 bases and J by 3 bases. Germline CDR1 and CDR2: LGHNA and YNFKEQ. The CDR3 region has the DNA TGTGCCAGCAGCCAAGAAGGGCGAGCGGGGGTCTACGAGCAGTACTTC. As protein: CASSQEGRAGVYEQYF.

This clonotype has a handful of counts. J is TRBJ2-7 and V is TRBV20-1; D may be TRBD2 (6 bases). Germline-derived CDR1 and CDR2 are DFQATT and SNEGSKA (reference sequence). V was trimmed by 5 bases and J by 0 bases, leaving 23 bases between them. The CDR3 runs 17 residues. For the CDR3, the DNA is TGCAGTGCTCCCTTGACTAGGGCCCGATATAGCTCCTACGAGCAGTACTTC. Translated, it gives CSAPLTRARYSSYEQYF.